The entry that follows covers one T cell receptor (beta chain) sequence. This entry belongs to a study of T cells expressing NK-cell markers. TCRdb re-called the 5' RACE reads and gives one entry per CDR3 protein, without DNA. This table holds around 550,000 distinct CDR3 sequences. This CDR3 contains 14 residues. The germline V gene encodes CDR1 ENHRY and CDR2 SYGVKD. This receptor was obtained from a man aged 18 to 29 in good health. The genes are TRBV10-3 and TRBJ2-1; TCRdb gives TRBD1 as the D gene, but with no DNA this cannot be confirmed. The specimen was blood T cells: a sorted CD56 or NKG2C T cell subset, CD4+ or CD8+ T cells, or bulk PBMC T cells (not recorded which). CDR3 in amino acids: CAISELRTGTEQFF.